This T cell receptor (beta chain) derives from a study of graft-versus-host responses after intestinal transplantation. Sequencing was performed with immunoSEQ multiplex PCR; in TCRdb, only in-frame clones are kept and a portion is missing. The sample contains fewer than 100,000 clones, roughly 82% of which appear only once. The germline V and J ends were trimmed by 0 bases and 3 bases, with 9 bases remaining between them. CDR1 is KGHSH, CDR2 LQKENI, per germline. This CDR3 contains 15 residues. The rearrangement joins TRBV18 to TRBJ2-1, with D tentatively TRBD1 or TRBD2 (5 bases each). This material consisted of PBMCs, taken 255 days after intestinal transplant. The source is a human patient who received an intestinal transplant, so some T cells may come from the graft donor. The DNA of the CDR3 is TGTGCCAGCTCACCACCCTCGGGGCTCTACAATGAGCAGTTCTTC. It specifies CASSPPSGLYNEQFF.